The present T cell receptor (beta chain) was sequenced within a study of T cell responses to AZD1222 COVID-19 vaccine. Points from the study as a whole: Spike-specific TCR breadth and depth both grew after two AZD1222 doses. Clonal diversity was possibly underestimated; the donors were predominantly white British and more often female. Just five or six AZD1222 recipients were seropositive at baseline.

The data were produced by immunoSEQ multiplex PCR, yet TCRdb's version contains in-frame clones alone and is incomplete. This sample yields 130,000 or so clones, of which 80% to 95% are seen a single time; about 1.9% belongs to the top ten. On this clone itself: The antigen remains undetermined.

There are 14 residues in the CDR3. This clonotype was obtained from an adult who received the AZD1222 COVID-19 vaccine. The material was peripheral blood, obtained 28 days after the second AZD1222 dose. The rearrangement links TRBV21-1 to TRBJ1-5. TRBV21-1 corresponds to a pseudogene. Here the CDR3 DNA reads TGTGCCAGCAGCATGGGGGGGGCGAATCAGCCCCAGCATTTT. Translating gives CASSMGGANQPQHF.